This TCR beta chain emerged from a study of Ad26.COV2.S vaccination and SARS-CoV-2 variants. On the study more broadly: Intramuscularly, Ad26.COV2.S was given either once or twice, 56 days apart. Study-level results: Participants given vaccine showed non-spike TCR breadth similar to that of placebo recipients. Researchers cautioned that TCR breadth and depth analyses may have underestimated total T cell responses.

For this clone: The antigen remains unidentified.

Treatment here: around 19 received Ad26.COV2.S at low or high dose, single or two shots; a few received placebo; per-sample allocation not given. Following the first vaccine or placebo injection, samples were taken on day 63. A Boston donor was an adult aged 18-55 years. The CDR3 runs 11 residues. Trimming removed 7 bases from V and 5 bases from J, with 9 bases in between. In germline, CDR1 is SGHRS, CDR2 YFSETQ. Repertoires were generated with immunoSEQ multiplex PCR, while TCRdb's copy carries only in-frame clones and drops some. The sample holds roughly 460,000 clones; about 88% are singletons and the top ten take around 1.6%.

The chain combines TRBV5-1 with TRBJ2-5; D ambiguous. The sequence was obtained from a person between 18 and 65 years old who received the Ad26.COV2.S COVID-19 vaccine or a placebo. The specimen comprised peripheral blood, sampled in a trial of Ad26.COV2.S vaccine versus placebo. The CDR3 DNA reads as TGCGCCAGCCATGGGGTGGAGACCCAGTACTTC. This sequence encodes CASHGVETQYF.